Relative to its sample, the clone carrying this T cell receptor (beta chain) is medium-sized. Its antigen is not known. The CDR3 sequence is 15 residues long. Germline V gives CDR1 MRHNA, CDR2 SNTAGT. With V trimmed by 4 bases and J by 1 base, 0 bases remained unmatched. The data were produced by immunoSEQ multiplex PCR, yet TCRdb's version contains in-frame clones alone and is incomplete. The sample lists around 52,000 clones; 75% to 90% were seen once. The entry originates in a study of T cell responses to AZD1222 COVID-19 vaccine. Overall study: Analyses pooled second doses at about 4 or about 12 weeks. Findings and limits, study-wide: Epitopes outside B.1.351 and B.1.1.7 mutated regions reportedly drew nearly half of spike TCRs. Donor demographics were predominantly white British with a female majority; clonal diversity may be underestimated.

The starting material was peripheral blood, obtained on day 0 of AZD1222 vaccination. The TCR was taken from an adult in good health. The gene calls are TRBV6-4 and TRBJ2-2, with TRBD2 matching 10 bases. The CDR3 loop reads CASSGTSGNTGELFF. The CDR3 DNA follows: TGTGCCAGCAGTGGGACTAGCGGGAACACCGGGGAGCTGTTTTTT.